This is a list of T cell receptor beta chains from one sample in a study of blood T cells in healthy people across ages. TCRdb re-called the 5' RACE reads with MiXCR, one entry per CDR3 protein. The sample includes roughly 790,000 distinct CDR3 sequences, 35% to 45% of them seen just once. The sequenced sample consisted of blood. The receptor set was obtained from a woman aged 60-75 years in good health. The CDR3 runs from the conserved cysteine through the conserved F or W. The D gene is left open where the match is weak. Size is omitted from some rows. Given values are once, few, many or a class for expanded clones.

len	v_gene	d_gene	j_gene	abundance	CDR3nt	CDR3aa
20	TRBV4-1	TRBD2	TRBJ2-6	NA	TGCGCCAGCAGCAGGAGGACTAGCGGAGATGGGTTCTCTGGGGCCAACGTCCTGACTTTC	CASSRRTSGDGFSGANVLTF
15	TRBV4-3	NA	TRBJ2-3	NA	TGCGCCAGCAGCCAAGACGCACAAGAAACAGATACGCAGTATTTT	CASSQDAQETDTQYF
13	TRBV10-3	NA	TRBJ1-4	NA	TGTGCCATCAGTGAGGGGCCTAATGAAAAACTGTTTTTT	CAISEGPNEKLFF
16	TRBV7-2	TRBD2	TRBJ2-5	NA	TGTGCCAGCAGCCGTGATGTGACTAGCGGGCGAGAGACCCAGTACTTC	CASSRDVTSGRETQYF
15	TRBV7-6	NA	TRBJ1-2	NA	TGTGCCAGCAGCTTAGTCCTGGGCGCAAACTATGGCTACACCTTC	CASSLVLGANYGYTF
13	TRBV7-6	NA	TRBJ1-2	NA	TGTGCCAGCAGCTTTGACTCAGGGGCAGGCTACACCTTC	CASSFDSGAGYTF
14	TRBV5-1	NA	TRBJ2-5	many	TGTGCCAGCAGTTCCCCCGGGGGAGAAGAGACCCAGTACTTC	CASSSPGGEETQYF
17	TRBV5-1	TRBD2	TRBJ2-5	NA	TGCGCCAGCAGCTGGGGACTAGCGGGAGTATCCTACAATGGGCAGTACTTC	CASSWGLAGVSYNGQYF
15	TRBV20-1	TRBD1	TRBJ1-2	NA	TGCAGTGCTAGGCCTGATATAGGGACAGGGTATGGCTACACCTTC	CSARPDIGTGYGYTF
13	TRBV20-1	NA	TRBJ2-3	NA	TGCAGTGCTCTCGGGACTTTCACAGATACGCAGTATTTT	CSALGTFTDTQYF
16	TRBV21-1	NA	TRBJ2-7	NA	TGTGCCAGCAGCAAAACTCCGACAGGGGAGGGCAATGAGCAGTACTTC	CASSKTPTGEGNEQYF
14	TRBV15	NA	TRBJ2-5	many	TGTGCCACCAGCCGGGACGGTGGTCAAGAGACCCAGTACTTC	CATSRDGGQETQYF
11	TRBV27	NA	TRBJ2-7	many	TGTGCCAGCAGTGGGTCCTACGAGCAGTACTTC	CASSGSYEQYF
14	TRBV6-5	NA	TRBJ2-1	NA	TGTGCCAGCAGTTACACGGGCCCTTACAATGAGCAGTTCTTC	CASSYTGPYNEQFF
15	TRBV20-1	NA	TRBJ2-1	NA	TGCAGTGCTAGAGATACAACCTACTCCTACAATGAGCAGTTCTTC	CSARDTTYSYNEQFF
16	TRBV27	NA	TRBJ2-2	NA	TGTGCCAGCAGCTGGTCTTCCAGGGGGAACACCGGGGAGCTGTTTTTT	CASSWSSRGNTGELFF
15	TRBV6-5	NA	TRBJ2-1	NA	TGTGCCAGCAGTTACTCGAACTCGAACTACAATGAGCAGTTCTTC	CASSYSNSNYNEQFF
12	TRBV29-1	NA	TRBJ2-5	few	TGCAGCTACGAGGACTTTGAAGAGACCCAGTACTTC	CSYEDFEETQYF
16	TRBV12-3/TRBV12-4	TRBD1	TRBJ2-7	NA	TGTGCCAGCTCCCCCCCCGGCCGGGACAGGGAGGTCGAGCAGTACTTC	CASSPPGRDREVEQYF
16	TRBV11-1	TRBD2	TRBJ2-1	few	TGTGCCAGCAGCTTACTGCTGGGACTACCGCACAATGAGCAGTTCTTC	CASSLLLGLPHNEQFF
15	TRBV2	NA	TRBJ2-1	NA	TGTGCCAGCGGTGAAGGAGGGCGGATGGACAATGAGCAGTTCTTC	CASGEGGRMDNEQFF
14	TRBV7-2	TRBD2	TRBJ2-5	NA	TGTGCCAGCAGGCGACTAGCGGGAGCCGAGACCCAGTACTTC	CASRRLAGAETQYF
13	TRBV10-3	NA	TRBJ2-7	few	TGTGCCATCAGGAGAGGGCAAGACTACGAGCAGTACTTC	CAIRRGQDYEQYF
10	TRBV7-2	NA	TRBJ2-5	many	TGTGCCAGCAGCTTACCCCCTAAGTACTTC	CASSLPPKYF
11	TRBV20-1	NA	TRBJ2-7	few	TGCAGTGCTGAGCTCTCCTACGAGCAGTACTTC	CSAELSYEQYF
14	TRBV29-1	TRBD2	TRBJ2-7	NA	TGCAGCGCCGGCAGGACTAGCGTTCCCTACGAGCAGTACTTC	CSAGRTSVPYEQYF
15	TRBV29-1	NA	TRBJ2-1	few	TGCAGCGTTGAGGTTGGGGAGGGGGGTTATTATGAGCAGTTCTTC	CSVEVGEGGYYEQFF
12	TRBV12-3/TRBV12-4	NA	TRBJ2-5	few	TGTGCCAGCAGCGTCTACGGGGAGACCCAGTACTTC	CASSVYGETQYF
12	TRBV6-1	NA	TRBJ2-7	NA	TGTGCCAGCAGTGAACTGGTTTCCGAGCAGTACTTC	CASSELVSEQYF
13	TRBV28	NA	TRBJ2-1	NA	TGTGCCAGCGAGGGTGGGGGCCACAATGAGCAGTTCTTC	CASEGGGHNEQFF
15	TRBV7-8	NA	TRBJ2-1	NA	TGTGCCAGCAGCTTAGGGGGAGAGGGTGCCAATGAGCAGTTCTTC	CASSLGGEGANEQFF
12	TRBV20-1	NA	TRBJ1-5	few	TGCAGTGCTCTAAGGGGGAATCAGCCCCAGCATTTT	CSALRGNQPQHF
16	TRBV5-1	TRBD1	TRBJ2-5	NA	TGCGCCAGCAGCCCAGGACAGGGGGCCTTCCAAGAGACCCAGTACTTC	CASSPGQGAFQETQYF
17	TRBV27	TRBD2	TRBJ2-7	NA	TGTGCCAGCAGTCAGAGACTAGCGGGAGACCACTACAATGAGCAGTACTTC	CASSQRLAGDHYNEQYF
13	TRBV6-1	NA	TRBJ1-4	NA	TGTGCCAGCAGTGAAACCGGGGATGAAAAACTGTTTTTT	CASSETGDEKLFF
13	TRBV10-3	NA	TRBJ1-4	NA	TGTGCCACCGGACAGACAACTAATGAAAAACTGTTTTTT	CATGQTTNEKLFF
18	TRBV6-1	TRBD1	TRBJ2-7	NA	TGTGCCAGCAGGACACTCAAAAAGGACAGGAAAGATTCCTACGAGCAGTACTTC	CASRTLKKDRKDSYEQYF
15	TRBV4-1	TRBD1	TRBJ2-7	NA	TGCGCCAGCAGCCAAGGGGACAGTCCGTACAATGAGCAGTACTTC	CASSQGDSPYNEQYF
19	TRBV9	NA	TRBJ2-4	NA	TGTGCCAGCAGCGTAGGGGGTCAACGCGAACCCATAGCCAAAAACATTCAGTACTTC	CASSVGGQREPIAKNIQYF
15	TRBV5-6	TRBD1	TRBJ2-5	NA	TGTGCCAGCAGCGTGACAGGGTTTTCGGAAGAGACCCAGTACTTC	CASSVTGFSEETQYF
14	TRBV7-9	NA	TRBJ2-7	few	TGTGCCAGCAGCGACACTAGAAGCTCCTACGAGCAGTACTTC	CASSDTRSSYEQYF
17	TRBV6-6	NA	TRBJ2-3	NA	TGTGCCAGCAGTTACTCGTTTGAAGACAGACGCACAGATACGCAGTATTTT	CASSYSFEDRRTDTQYF
15	TRBV6-2/TRBV6-3	NA	TRBJ2-1	few	TGTGCCAGCATAGGGGGAGGTCTCTCCTACAATGAGCAGTTCTTC	CASIGGGLSYNEQFF
16	TRBV7-2	TRBD2	TRBJ2-2	NA	TGTGCCAGCAGCTTAGTGCCGGGAGGGAACACCGGGGAGCTGTTTTTT	CASSLVPGGNTGELFF
15	TRBV27	NA	TRBJ2-1	NA	TGTGCCAGCAGCTCGTTCACACTAGGGACGAGTGAGCAGTTCTTC	CASSSFTLGTSEQFF
16	TRBV6-2/TRBV6-3	NA	TRBJ2-3	NA	TGTGCCAGCAGGCTCCTAGGGGGGGTGGGCACAGATACGCAGTATTTT	CASRLLGGVGTDTQYF